The 14 T cell receptor beta chains below come from one sample, sequenced in a study of blood T cells in healthy people across ages. With a J-beta primer mix and a sample-barcoded 5' primer, a second PCR ran roughly 6 to 12 cycles. TCRdb re-derived calls from the 5' RACE reads in MiXCR, one entry per CDR3 protein. The sample contains about 780,000 distinct CDR3 sequences, about a quarter of which appear only once. Another study also made use of these data, one on T cells of mothers and their children.

Sequencing was performed on blood. The receptor set was obtained from a boy younger than 18 in good health.

This rearrangement joins TRBV29-1 to TRBJ2-5; 12 positions match TRBD2. Germline trimming cut 7 bases from V and 5 bases from J; bases unmatched to any gene: 14. The V gene's germline CDR1 is SQVTM and CDR2 ANQGSEA. The length of the CDR3 is 16 residues. The chain's CDR3 is CSALGLAGSLAETQYF. In DNA form, the CDR3 reads TGCAGCGCGCTTGGACTAGCGGGGTCCTTAGCGGAGACCCAGTACTTC.

This chain uses TRBV27 with TRBJ1-4; D unclear. Deletions cut 2 bases from V and 6 bases from J, with 10 bases between. There are 14 residues in the CDR3. CDR1 and CDR2 (germline): MNHEY, SMNVEV (reference sequence). CDR3 sequence: CASSLLGPDEKLFF. For the CDR3, the DNA is TGTGCCAGCAGTTTACTAGGACCTGATGAAAAACTGTTTTTT.

The chain recombines TRBV15 with TRBJ1-2, with no clear D. The germline V and J ends were trimmed by 1 base and 7 bases, with 7 bases remaining between them. The CDR3 totals 12 residues. Germline CDR1 reads LNHNV; CDR2 reads YYDKDF (reference sequence). CDR3: CATSRAGRGYTF. In DNA, the CDR3 is TGTGCCACCAGCAGAGCCGGTCGTGGCTACACCTTC.

This chain joins TRBV30 and TRBJ2-2; D is possibly TRBD2 (6 bases). Between the trimmed V and J ends, which lost 0 bases and 4 bases, there was a span of 15 bases. Germline V gene lookup returns CDR1 GTSNPN and CDR2 SVGIG (reference sequence). This CDR3 is built from 16 residues. CDR3 amino acids: CAWSVAGGLSTGELFF. The CDR3 nucleotides are TGTGCCTGGAGTGTAGCCGGGGGACTTTCCACCGGGGAGCTGTTTTTT.

This clonotype was found a few times. The chain recombines TRBV7-8 with TRBJ2-5; TRBD2 matches 10 bases. The CDR3 contains 15 residues. The V gene end was trimmed by 4 bases and the J gene end by 6 bases; junction bases not matched to a gene: 8. Germline V gene lookup returns CDR1 SGHVS and CDR2 FQNEAQ. The CDR3 loop reads CASSSPGLAEKTQYF. The CDR3 DNA reads TGTGCCAGCAGCTCCCCCGGACTAGCGGAGAAGACCCAGTACTTC.

This clonotype was observed a handful of times. The rearrangement links TRBV4-1 to TRBJ2-5; TRBD1 matches at 9 bases. This CDR3 is 15 amino acids long. V was pared by 2 bases and J by 4 bases, with 5 bases of the junction left unmatched. The germline V gene encodes CDR1 MGHRA and CDR2 YSYEKL. In DNA, the CDR3 is TGCGCCAGCAGCCAAACGGGACAGGGAGTAGAGACCCAGTACTTC. It codes for CASSQTGQGVETQYF.

The V and J genes are TRBV6-2 or TRBV6-3 and TRBJ2-6; 9 positions agree with TRBD1. The CDR3 contains 15 residues. Germline assignment: CDR1 MNHEY and CDR2 SVGEGT. J was trimmed by 3 bases and V by 5 bases; bases with no gene match: 2. The CDR3 bases are TGTGCCAGCAGTAGGACAGGGGATGGGGCCAACGTCCTGACTTTC. It codes for CASSRTGDGANVLTF.

This chain uses TRBV27 with TRBJ2-2; D may be TRBD2 (5 bases). The CDR3 has 15 amino acids. CDR1 and CDR2 from the germline V gene are MNHEY and SMNVEV (reference sequence). V was clipped by 4 bases and J by 2 bases, with 11 bases between them. The DNA for the CDR3 is TGTGCCAGCAGTTGGTCCCGGGGAAACACCGGGGAGCTGTTTTTT. Protein product: CASSWSRGNTGELFF.

Only a few counts were recorded for this clonotype. This chain connects TRBV29-1 to TRBJ2-3, with D possibly matching TRBD1 (6 bases). In germline, CDR1 is SQVTM, CDR2 ANQGSEA. CDR3 length equals 13 residues. With 4 bases removed from V and 5 bases from J, the gap between germline ends came to 13 bases. CDR3 sequence: CSVGQGPGDTQYF. CDR3 DNA sequence: TGCAGCGTTGGGCAGGGGCCTGGAGATACGCAGTATTTT.

In its sample, this clonotype was seen a few times. This chain connects TRBV19 to TRBJ2-5; D is unclear. The DNA end lines up better with TRBJ2-1; the J call may be wrong. Germline V gene data show CDR1 as LNHDA and CDR2 as SQIVND (reference sequence). The CDR3 has 13 residues. CDR3 DNA: TGTGCCACCAATGGCCCCAGTGTCAATGAGCAGTTCTTC. Amino acid sequence: CATNGPSVNEQFF.

This clonotype has a handful of counts. This chain uses TRBV20-1 with TRBJ2-3; 16 bases agree with TRBD2. This CDR3 region has 18 residues. CDR1 is DFQATT, CDR2 SNEGSKA, per germline (reference sequence). V trimming: 0 bases; J trimming: 3 bases; junction bases outside the gene matches: 6. The DNA of the CDR3 is TGCAGTGCTAGAGATCCGGGACTAGCGGGGGGGCGGACAGATACGCAGTATTTT. Its protein product is CSARDPGLAGGRTDTQYF.

This clonotype was observed a single time. V gene TRBV6-5 combines with J gene TRBJ2-3; D gene uncertain. Trimming stripped 6 bases from V and 3 bases from J, with 7 bases between. The CDR3 contains 12 residues. The germline CDR1 and CDR2 sequences are MNHEY and SVGAGI. CDR3 amino acids: CASRTQTDTQYF. The CDR3 region has the DNA TGTGCCAGCAGAACACAAACAGATACGCAGTATTTT.

This clonotype was observed a few times. CDR3 sequence reads: CASSLSQVRGNEQFF. For the CDR3, the DNA is TGCGCCAGCAGCTTGAGCCAGGTCCGGGGCAATGAGCAGTTCTTC. The V gene is TRBV5-1, the J gene TRBJ2-1, with D possibly matching TRBD2 (5 bases). CDR1 is SGHRS, CDR2 YFSETQ, per germline. The CDR3 sequence is 15 residues long. Trimming cost V 1 base and J 6 bases, with 14 bases left between them.

This clonotype was observed a handful of times. The rearrangement uses TRBV4-1 and TRBJ2-5; D assignment may be TRBD1 or TRBD2 (5 bases each). The CDR3 totals 15 residues. Trimming took off 0 bases at V and 5 bases at J, with 13 bases between the two ends. Per germline, CDR1 MGHRA and CDR2 YSYEKL. This chain's CDR3 is CASSQDQGVGETQYF. In nucleotides, the CDR3 is TGCGCCAGCAGCCAAGACCAGGGAGTAGGGGAGACCCAGTACTTC.